This is a list of T cell receptor beta chains from one sample in a study of blood T cell repertoires in COVID-19. Sequencing used immunoSEQ multiplex PCR; TCRdb keeps in-frame clones, though not all of them. The top ten clones hold about 0.77% of a sample with some 200,000 clones, about nine tenths of them seen once. The sequenced sample was PBMCs or T cells enriched from blood (not recorded which). The receptor set was obtained from a woman aged 18-30 years who had recovered from COVID-19. The CDR3 runs from the conserved cysteine through the conserved F or W. The D gene is left open where the match is weak. The listing skips clone size in some rows; elsewhere it reads once, few, many or a size class.

D gene: .; clone size: .; V gene: TRBV21-1; CDR3 length: 16; J gene: TRBJ2-1; CDR3 protein: CASSKRSGSSKNEQFF; CDR3 DNA: TGTGCCAGCAGCAAAAGGAGCGGGAGTTCTAAGAATGAGCAGTTCTTC
D gene: .; clone size: .; V gene: TRBV4-1; CDR3 length: 15; J gene: TRBJ2-7; CDR3 protein: CASSQEPSRSYEQYF; CDR3 DNA: TGCGCCAGCAGCCAAGAACCGTCCAGGTCCTACGAGCAGTACTTC
D gene: .; clone size: .; V gene: TRBV21-1; CDR3 length: 18; J gene: TRBJ1-1; CDR3 protein: CASRGPKTVEGVYTEAFF; CDR3 DNA: TGTGCCAGCAGAGGGCCAAAAACGGTCGAGGGAGTCTACACTGAAGCTTTCTTT
D gene: TRBD2; clone size: .; V gene: TRBV28; CDR3 length: 14; J gene: TRBJ2-7; CDR3 protein: CATRRPGGAGEQYF; CDR3 DNA: TGTGCCACCCGACGTCCGGGGGGAGCGGGCGAGCAGTACTTC
D gene: TRBD2; clone size: .; V gene: TRBV7-2; CDR3 length: 11; J gene: TRBJ2-1; CDR3 protein: CASSGRGEQFF; CDR3 DNA: TGTGCCAGCAGCGGGAGGGGTGAGCAGTTCTTC
D gene: TRBD2; clone size: .; V gene: TRBV19; CDR3 length: 17; J gene: TRBJ2-2; CDR3 protein: CASKGLAGGVTAGELFF; CDR3 DNA: TGTGCCAGTAAAGGATTAGCGGGAGGGGTTACCGCCGGGGAGCTGTTTTTT
D gene: .; clone size: once; V gene: TRBV15; CDR3 length: 15; J gene: TRBJ1-3; CDR3 protein: CATSRTGSSGNTIYF; CDR3 DNA: TGTGCCACCAGCAGGACAGGATCCTCTGGAAACACCATATATTTT
D gene: TRBD1; clone size: .; V gene: TRBV2; CDR3 length: 15; J gene: TRBJ2-1; CDR3 protein: CASKASGQFYNEQFF; CDR3 DNA: TGTGCCAGCAAGGCTTCGGGACAGTTCTACAATGAGCAGTTCTTC
D gene: .; clone size: .; V gene: TRBV6-5; CDR3 length: 15; J gene: TRBJ2-2; CDR3 protein: CASDTGHSNTGELFF; CDR3 DNA: TGTGCCAGCGATACAGGGCACTCGAACACCGGGGAGCTGTTTTTT
D gene: .; clone size: .; V gene: TRBV28; CDR3 length: 16; J gene: TRBJ1-5; CDR3 protein: CASSLYAGQGVQPQHF; CDR3 DNA: TGTGCCAGCAGTTTATATGCTGGGCAGGGTGTTCAGCCCCAGCATTTT